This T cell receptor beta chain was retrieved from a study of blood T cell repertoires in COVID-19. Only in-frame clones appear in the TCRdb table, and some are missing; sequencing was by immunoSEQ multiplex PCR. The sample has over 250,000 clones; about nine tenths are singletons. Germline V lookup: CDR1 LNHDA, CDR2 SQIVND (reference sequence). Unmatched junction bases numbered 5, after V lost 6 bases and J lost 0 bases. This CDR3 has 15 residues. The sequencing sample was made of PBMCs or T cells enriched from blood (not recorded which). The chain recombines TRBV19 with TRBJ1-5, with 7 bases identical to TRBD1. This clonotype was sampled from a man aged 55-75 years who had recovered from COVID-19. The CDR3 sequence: CASRADRVSNQPQHF. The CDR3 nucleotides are TGTGCCAGTAGAGCCGACAGGGTTAGCAATCAGCCCCAGCATTTT.